The T cell receptor (beta chain) described here comes from a study of blood T cell repertoires in COVID-19. In the study overall: Whether acute or convalescent, the COVID-19 samples came from the United States, Italy and Spain. Nucleic acid was either cDNA or gDNA, and it came from T cells, B-cell-depleted T cells, or PBMCs.

The V gene's germline CDR1 is SGHTA and CDR2 FQGNSA. Trimming removed 2 bases at V and 2 bases at J, with 13 bases between. This CDR3 is built from 16 residues. In the authors' methods: Nucleated cell counts were estimated from reference gene primer amplification. TCRdb keeps only in-frame clones here, not all; method: immunoSEQ multiplex PCR. The DNA gave D and trimming, while V, J and clone size come from that table. This table holds approximately 220,000 clones, 80% to 90% found once. The sequence was collected from a woman older than 75 with acute or convalescent COVID-19. The sequenced material came from peripheral blood. The chain uses TRBV7-2 and TRBJ1-3; D is possibly TRBD1 (5 bases). CDR3 nucleotide sequence: TGTGCCAGCAGCTTACAGGGTCCGGGTGCTGGAAACACCATATATTTT. Translated: CASSLQGPGAGNTIYF.